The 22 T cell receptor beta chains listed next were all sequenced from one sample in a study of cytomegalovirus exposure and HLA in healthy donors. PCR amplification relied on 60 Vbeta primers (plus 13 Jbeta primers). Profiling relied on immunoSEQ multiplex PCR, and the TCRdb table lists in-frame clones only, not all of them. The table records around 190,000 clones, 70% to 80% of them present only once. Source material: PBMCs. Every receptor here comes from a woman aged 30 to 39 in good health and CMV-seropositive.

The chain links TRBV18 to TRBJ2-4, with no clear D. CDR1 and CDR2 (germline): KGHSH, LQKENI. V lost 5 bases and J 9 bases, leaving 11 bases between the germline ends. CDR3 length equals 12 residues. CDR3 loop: CASSGPLGIQYF. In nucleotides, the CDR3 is TGTGCCAGCTCAGGTCCCCTCGGCATTCAGTACTTC.

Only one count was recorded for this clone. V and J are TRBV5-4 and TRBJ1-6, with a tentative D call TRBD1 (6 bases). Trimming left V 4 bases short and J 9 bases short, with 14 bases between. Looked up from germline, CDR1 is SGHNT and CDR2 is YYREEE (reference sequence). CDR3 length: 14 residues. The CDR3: CASSPWGGSSPLHF. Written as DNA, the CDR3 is TGTGCCAGCAGCCCCTGGGGGGGCAGTTCACCCCTCCACTTT.

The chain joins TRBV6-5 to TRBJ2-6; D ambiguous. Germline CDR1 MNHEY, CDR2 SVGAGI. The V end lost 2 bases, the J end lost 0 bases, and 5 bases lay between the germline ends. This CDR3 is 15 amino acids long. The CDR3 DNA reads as TGTGCCAGCAGTTACCAGTCCTCTGGGGCCAACGTCCTGACTTTC. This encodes CASSYQSSGANVLTF.

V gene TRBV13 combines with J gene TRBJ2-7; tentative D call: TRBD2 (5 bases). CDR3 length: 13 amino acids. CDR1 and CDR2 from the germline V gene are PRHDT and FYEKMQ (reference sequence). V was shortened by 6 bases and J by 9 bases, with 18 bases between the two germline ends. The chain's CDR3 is CASSSPDRDRQYF. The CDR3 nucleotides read TGTGCCAGCAGTTCGCCCGACCGGGATCGGCAGTACTTC.

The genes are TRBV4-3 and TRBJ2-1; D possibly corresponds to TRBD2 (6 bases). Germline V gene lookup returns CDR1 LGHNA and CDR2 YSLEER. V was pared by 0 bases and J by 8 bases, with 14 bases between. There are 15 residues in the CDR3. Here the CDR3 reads CASSQDGNWGDEQFF. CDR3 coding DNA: TGCGCCAGCAGCCAAGACGGCAACTGGGGGGATGAGCAGTTCTTC.

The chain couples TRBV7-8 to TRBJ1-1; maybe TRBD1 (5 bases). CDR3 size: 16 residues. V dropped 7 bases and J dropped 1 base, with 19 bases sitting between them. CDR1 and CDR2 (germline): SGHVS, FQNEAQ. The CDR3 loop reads CASTSLMGGWNTEAFF. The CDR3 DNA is TGTGCCAGCACCTCGCTGATGGGGGGGTGGAACACTGAAGCTTTCTTT.

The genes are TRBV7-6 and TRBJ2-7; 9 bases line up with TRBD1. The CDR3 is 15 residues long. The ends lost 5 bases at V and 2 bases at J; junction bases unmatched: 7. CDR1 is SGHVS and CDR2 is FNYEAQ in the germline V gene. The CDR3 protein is CASSRTGANPYEQYF. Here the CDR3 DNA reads TGTGCCAGCAGCCGGACAGGGGCGAACCCCTACGAGCAGTACTTC.

The DNA for the CDR3 is TGTGCCAGCAGTTACTGGCAGTCTCCTGGCGAGCAGTACTTC. Encoded protein: CASSYWQSPGEQYF. The rearrangement links TRBV6-6 to TRBJ2-7; the D is unclear. Germline lookup yields CDR1 MNHNY and CDR2 SVGAGI (reference sequence). Trimming took 1 base from V and 6 from J, leaving 13 bases between them. The CDR3 contains 14 residues.

This CDR3 is CASSLEGLAGTQYF. The CDR3 DNA reads TGTGCCAGCAGCTTAGAGGGACTAGCTGGGACCCAGTACTTC. The chain recombines TRBV7-8 with TRBJ2-5; 9 positions match TRBD2. V gave up 1 base and J gave up 7 bases; unmatched junction bases: 4. CDR3 length: 14 residues. In germline, CDR1 is SGHVS, CDR2 FQNEAQ.

CDR3 in DNA: TGTGCCAGCAGCTTTGGGACAGGTAATCAGCCCCAGCATTTT. Encoded protein: CASSFGTGNQPQHF. The rearrangement joins TRBV7-9 to TRBJ1-5, with 8 bases lining up with TRBD1. The J segment lost 4 bases and the V segment lost 3 bases, leaving 2 bases of the junction unmatched. CDR1 SEHNR and CDR2 FQNEAQ come from the germline V gene (reference sequence). There are 14 residues in the CDR3.

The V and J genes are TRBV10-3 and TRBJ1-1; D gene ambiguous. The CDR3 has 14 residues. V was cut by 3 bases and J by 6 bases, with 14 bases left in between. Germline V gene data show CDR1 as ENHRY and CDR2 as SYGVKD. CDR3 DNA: TGTGCCATCAGTGACCCAGTGGTTGGCCCTGAAGCTTTCTTT. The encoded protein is CAISDPVVGPEAFF.

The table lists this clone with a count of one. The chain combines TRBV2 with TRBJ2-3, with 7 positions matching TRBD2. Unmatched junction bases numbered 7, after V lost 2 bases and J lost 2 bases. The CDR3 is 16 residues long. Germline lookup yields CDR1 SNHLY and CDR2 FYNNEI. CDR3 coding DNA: TGTGCCAGCAGTGAAAGAGGAGCGGGGAACACAGATACGCAGTATTTT. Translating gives CASSERGAGNTDTQYF.

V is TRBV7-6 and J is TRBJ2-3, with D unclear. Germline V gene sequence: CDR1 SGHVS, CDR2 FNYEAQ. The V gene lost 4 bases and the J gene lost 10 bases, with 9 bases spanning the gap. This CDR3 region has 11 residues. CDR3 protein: CASSSGVPQYF. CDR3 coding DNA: TGTGCCAGCAGCTCCGGTGTACCGCAGTATTTT. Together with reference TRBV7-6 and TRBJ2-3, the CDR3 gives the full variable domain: GAGVSQSPRYKVTKRGQDVALRCDPISGHVSLYWYRQALGQGPEFLTYFNYEAQQDKSGLPNDRFSAERPEGSISTLTIQRTEQRDSAMYRCASSSGVPQYFGPGTRLTVL.

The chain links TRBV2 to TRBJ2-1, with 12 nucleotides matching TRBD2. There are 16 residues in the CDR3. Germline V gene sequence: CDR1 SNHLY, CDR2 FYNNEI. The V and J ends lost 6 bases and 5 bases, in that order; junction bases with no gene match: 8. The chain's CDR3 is CASSVGLAGTNNEQFF. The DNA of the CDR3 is TGTGCCAGCAGCGTTGGACTAGCGGGGACAAACAATGAGCAGTTCTTC.

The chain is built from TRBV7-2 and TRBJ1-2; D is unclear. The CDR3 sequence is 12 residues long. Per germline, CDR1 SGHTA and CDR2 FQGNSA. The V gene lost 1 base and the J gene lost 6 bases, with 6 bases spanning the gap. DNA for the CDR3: TGTGCCAGCAGCTTAGGAGGAAATGGCTACACCTTC. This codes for CASSLGGNGYTF.

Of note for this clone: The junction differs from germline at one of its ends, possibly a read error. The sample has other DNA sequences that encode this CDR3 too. The CDR3 DNA follows: TGCGCCAGCAGCCATCCTACGGGTCCCCAGAGTAACACCGGGGAGCTGTTTTTT. Translated, it gives CASSHPTGPQSNTGELFF. This chain uses TRBV5-4 with TRBJ2-2; unclear D gene. CDR1 is SGHNT, CDR2 YYREEE, per germline (reference sequence). The CDR3 totals 18 residues.

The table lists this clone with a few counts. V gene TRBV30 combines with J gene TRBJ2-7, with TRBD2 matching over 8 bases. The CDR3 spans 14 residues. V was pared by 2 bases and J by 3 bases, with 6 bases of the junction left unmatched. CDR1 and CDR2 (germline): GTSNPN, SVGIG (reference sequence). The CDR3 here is CAWSSGSLLYEQYF. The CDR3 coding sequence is TGTGCCTGGAGTAGCGGGAGCCTCCTCTACGAGCAGTACTTC.

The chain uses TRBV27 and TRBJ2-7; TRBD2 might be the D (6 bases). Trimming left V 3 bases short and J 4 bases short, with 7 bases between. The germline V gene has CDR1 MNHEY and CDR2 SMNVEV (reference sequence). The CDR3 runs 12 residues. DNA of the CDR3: TGTGCCAGCAGTTTGGGGGGTTACGAGCAGTACTTC. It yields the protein CASSLGGYEQYF.

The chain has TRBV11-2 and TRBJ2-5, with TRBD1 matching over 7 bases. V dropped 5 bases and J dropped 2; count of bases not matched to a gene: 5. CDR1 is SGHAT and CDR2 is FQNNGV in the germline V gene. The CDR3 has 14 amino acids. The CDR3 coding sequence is TGTGCCAGCAGCAAAGGGACAGTTCAAGAGACCCAGTACTTC. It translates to CASSKGTVQETQYF.

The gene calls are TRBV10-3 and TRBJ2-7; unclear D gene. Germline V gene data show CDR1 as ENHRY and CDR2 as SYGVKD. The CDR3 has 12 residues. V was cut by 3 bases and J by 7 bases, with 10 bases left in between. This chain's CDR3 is CAISEWSREQYF. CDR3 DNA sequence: TGTGCCATCAGTGAATGGTCTCGGGAGCAGTACTTC.

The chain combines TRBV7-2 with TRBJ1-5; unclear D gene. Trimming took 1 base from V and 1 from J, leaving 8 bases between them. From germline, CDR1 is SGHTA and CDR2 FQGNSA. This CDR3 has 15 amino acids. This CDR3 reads CASSLVSRSNQPQHF. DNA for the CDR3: TGTGCCAGCAGCTTAGTTTCACGGAGCAATCAGCCCCAGCATTTT.

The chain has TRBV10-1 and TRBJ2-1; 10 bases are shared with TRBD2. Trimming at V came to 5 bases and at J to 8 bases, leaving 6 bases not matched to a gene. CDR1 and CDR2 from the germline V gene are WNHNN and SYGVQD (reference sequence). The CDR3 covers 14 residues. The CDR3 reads CASSTLAGVDEQFF. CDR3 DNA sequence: TGCGCCAGCAGTACCCTAGCGGGGGTGGATGAGCAGTTCTTC.